This TCR beta chain was identified in a study of shared clonotypes between healthy human individuals. Assay: immunoSEQ multiplex PCR; the TCRdb copy retains only in-frame clones and omits some. Here the sample spans under 2.5 million clones, around 93% being singletons. The CDR3 is 14 amino acids. Germline V CDR1 and CDR2: SGHRS, YFSETQ. After removal of 3 bases from V and 6 bases from J, the junction contained 6 bases not matched to a gene. The chain uses TRBV5-1 and TRBJ2-3, with 8 bases identical to TRBD1. Sequencing was carried out using naive CD4+ T cells from PBMCs. Specified subset: CD45RA+ positively selected. The sequence was collected from a man aged 18 to 29 in good health. Some clones in this sample may be carry-over from other donors' samples. The CDR3 here is CASSSGQAWDTQYF. The CDR3 nucleotides read TGCGCCAGCAGCTCGGGACAGGCTTGGGATACGCAGTATTTT.